The sequence of this T cell receptor beta chain was determined in a study of response to subunit inactivated influenza vaccine. Broader study findings: Each seasonal flu vaccination may recruit only limited new T cells, authors suggested.

TCRdb reprocessed the RT-PCR reads via MiXCR and lists one record per CDR3 protein. The sample lists approximately 500,000 distinct CDR3 sequences, around 13% seen once, with over 10% in the top ten. This clonotype was counted between two and nine times. The antigen remains undetermined. The sequenced sample was PBMCs from blood, obtained 45 days after vaccination. The receptor comes from a man aged 50-59 years who received an inactivated influenza vaccine.

CDR3 sequence: CASSLNSPAQHSRGDNYGYTF. The CDR3, as DNA: TGTGCCAGCAGCTTGAACTCACCCGCGCAACATTCACGGGGAGATAACTATGGCTACACCTTC. This chain joins TRBV21-1 and TRBJ1-2. TRBV21-1 is marked as a pseudogene. CDR3 length: 21 amino acids.